This T cell receptor beta chain was sequenced for a study of blood T cell repertoires in COVID-19. The assay was immunoSEQ multiplex PCR, and TCRdb's table has in-frame clones only and misses some. The table lists 270,000 or so clones, roughly nine tenths of them singletons, with about 8.7% in the top ten. The germline V gene has CDR1 SQVTM and CDR2 ANQGSEA. The CDR3 contains 12 residues. Trimming removed 3 bases at V and 11 bases at J, with 16 bases between. V usage is TRBV29-1 and J usage is TRBJ1-1; D is possibly TRBD1 (5 bases). Sequencing was performed on peripheral blood. The sequence derives from a man between 40 and 49 years old with active or convalescent COVID-19. CDR3 sequence reads: CSVENKGTGAFF. CDR3 nucleotide sequence: TGCAGCGTTGAGAATAAAGGGACTGGGGCTTTCTTT.